This T cell receptor (beta chain) is drawn from a study of blood T cell repertoires in COVID-19. The data were produced by immunoSEQ multiplex PCR, yet TCRdb's version contains in-frame clones alone and is incomplete. The table shows 250,000 to 300,000 clones, with 90% to 95% occurring only once. The CDR3 contains 15 residues. After removal of 2 bases from V and 4 bases from J, the junction contained 9 bases not matched to a gene. Per germline, CDR1 GTSNPN and CDR2 SVGIG (reference sequence). The receptor was isolated from a human donor in a cohort exposed to, infected with or recovered from COVID-19 (not recorded which). The donor label of this sample is uncertain. The sample taken for sequencing was PBMCs or T cells enriched from blood (not recorded which). This rearrangement joins TRBV30 to TRBJ1-2, with TRBD1 matching 8 bases. The CDR3 nucleotides are TGTGCCTGGAGTCAAGGGATAGGGACAGGCTATGGCTACACCTTC. This sequence encodes CAWSQGIGTGYGYTF.